This T cell receptor beta chain was identified in a study of neurological immune-mediated disorders. Study context: Of the multiple sclerosis patients, roughly 35 in total, some 30 were relapsing-remitting and 3 were secondary progressive.

TCRdb itself ran the 5' RACE reads through MiXCR, one entry per CDR3 protein. Counted here are about 48,000 distinct CDR3 sequences, under 2% occurring once; the ten biggest clones make up around 2.1%. The V end was cut by 5 bases, the J end by 4 bases, with 15 bases between. The CDR3 covers 15 residues. Germline V gene sequence: CDR1 LGHNT, CDR2 FRNRAP. Study observations and caveats: The study phylogenetically grouped the repertoires of 18 of 34 multiple sclerosis patients into one related-CDR3 cluster, a possible signature.

There are many counts of this clonotype. Antigen specificity is unknown. Input material: PBMCs. The source of this sequence is a middle-aged woman with multiple sclerosis. This chain joins TRBV12-5 and TRBJ2-1; TRBD2 might be the D (6 bases). The CDR3 sequence: CASGRSSAGYNEQFF. The CDR3, as DNA: TGTGCTAGTGGTCGCTCTAGCGCCGGATACAATGAGCAGTTCTTC.